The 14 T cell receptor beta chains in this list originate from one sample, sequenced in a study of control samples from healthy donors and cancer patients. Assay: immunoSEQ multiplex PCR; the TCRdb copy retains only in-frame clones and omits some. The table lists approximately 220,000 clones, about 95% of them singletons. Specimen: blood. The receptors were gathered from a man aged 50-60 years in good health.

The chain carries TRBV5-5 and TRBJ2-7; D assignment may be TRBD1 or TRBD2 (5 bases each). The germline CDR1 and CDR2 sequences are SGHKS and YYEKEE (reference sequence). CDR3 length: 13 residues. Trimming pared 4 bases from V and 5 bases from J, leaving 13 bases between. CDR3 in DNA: TGTGCCAGCAGCCCCCGGGACGAGGACGAGCAGTACGTC. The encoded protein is CASSPRDEDEQYV.

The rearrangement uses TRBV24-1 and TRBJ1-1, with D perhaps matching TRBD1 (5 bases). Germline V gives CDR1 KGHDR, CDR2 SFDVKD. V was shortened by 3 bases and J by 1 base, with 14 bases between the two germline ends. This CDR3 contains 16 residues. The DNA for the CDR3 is TGTGCCACCAGTGATGGGGGGGGTGGCGGGAACACTGAAGCTTTCTTT. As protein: CATSDGGGGGNTEAFF.

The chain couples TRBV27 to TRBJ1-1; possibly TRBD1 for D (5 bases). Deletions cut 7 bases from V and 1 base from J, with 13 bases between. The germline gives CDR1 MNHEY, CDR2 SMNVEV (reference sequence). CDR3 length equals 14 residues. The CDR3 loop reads CASNTIQGNTEAFF. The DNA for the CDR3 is TGTGCCAGCAACACCATTCAGGGGAACACTGAAGCTTTCTTT.

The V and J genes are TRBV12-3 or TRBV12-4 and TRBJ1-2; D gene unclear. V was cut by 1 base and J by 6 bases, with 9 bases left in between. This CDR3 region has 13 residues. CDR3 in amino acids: CASSLVGQDGYTF. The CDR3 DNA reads TGTGCCAGCAGTTTAGTGGGTCAGGATGGCTACACCTTC.

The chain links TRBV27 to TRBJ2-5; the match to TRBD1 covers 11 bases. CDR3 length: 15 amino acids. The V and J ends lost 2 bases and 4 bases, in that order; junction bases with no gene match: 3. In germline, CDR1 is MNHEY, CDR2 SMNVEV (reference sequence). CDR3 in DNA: TGTGCCAGCAGTTTACAGGGACAGGGGGGAGAGACCCAGTACTTC. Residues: CASSLQGQGGETQYF.

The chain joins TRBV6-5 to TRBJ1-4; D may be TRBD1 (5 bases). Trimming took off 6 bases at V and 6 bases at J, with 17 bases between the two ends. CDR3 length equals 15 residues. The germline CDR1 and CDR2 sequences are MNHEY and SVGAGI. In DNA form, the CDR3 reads TGTGCCAGCAGCCGGGGGATCGGGAGGGATGAAAAACTGTTTTTT. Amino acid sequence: CASSRGIGRDEKLFF.

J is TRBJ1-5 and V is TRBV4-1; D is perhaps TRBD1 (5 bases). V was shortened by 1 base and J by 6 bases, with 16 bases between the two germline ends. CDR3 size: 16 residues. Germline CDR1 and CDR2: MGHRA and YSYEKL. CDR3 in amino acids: CASSQGQGGTAQPQHF. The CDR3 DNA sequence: TGCGCCAGCAGCCAAGGGCAGGGAGGGACTGCTCAGCCCCAGCATTTT.

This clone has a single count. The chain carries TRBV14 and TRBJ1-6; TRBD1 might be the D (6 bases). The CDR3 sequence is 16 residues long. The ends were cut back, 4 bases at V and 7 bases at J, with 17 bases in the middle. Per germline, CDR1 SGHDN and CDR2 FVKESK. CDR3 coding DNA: TGTGCCAGCAGCCCCCGGGACACCCTTCGAAATTCACCCCTCCACTTT. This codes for CASSPRDTLRNSPLHF. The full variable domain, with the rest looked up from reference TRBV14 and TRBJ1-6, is EAGVTQFPSHSVIEKGQTVTLRCDPISGHDNLYWYRRVMGKEIKFLLHFVKESKQDESGMPNNRFLAERTGGTYSTLKVQPAELEDSGVYFCASSPRDTLRNSPLHFGNGTRLTVT.

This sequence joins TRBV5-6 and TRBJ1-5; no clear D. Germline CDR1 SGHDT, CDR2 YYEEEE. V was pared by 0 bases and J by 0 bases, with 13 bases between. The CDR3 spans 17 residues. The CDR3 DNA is TGTGCCAGCAGCTTGGCAGTCAGTCCCTATAGCAATCAGCCCCAGCATTTT. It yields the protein CASSLAVSPYSNQPQHF.

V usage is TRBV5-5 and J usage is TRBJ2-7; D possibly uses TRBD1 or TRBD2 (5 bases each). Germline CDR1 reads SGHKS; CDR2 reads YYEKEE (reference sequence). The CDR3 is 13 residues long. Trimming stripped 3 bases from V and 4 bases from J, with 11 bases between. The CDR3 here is CASSSGPAYEQYF. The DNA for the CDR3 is TGTGCCAGCAGCTCGGGACCCGCGTACGAGCAGTACTTC.

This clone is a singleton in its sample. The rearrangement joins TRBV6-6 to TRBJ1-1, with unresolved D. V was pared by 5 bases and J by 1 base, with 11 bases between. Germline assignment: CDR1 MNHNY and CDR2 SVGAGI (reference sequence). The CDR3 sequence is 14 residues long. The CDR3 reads CASSLRTGNTEAFF. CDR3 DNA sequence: TGTGCCAGCAGTCTACGGACGGGGAACACTGAAGCTTTCTTT.

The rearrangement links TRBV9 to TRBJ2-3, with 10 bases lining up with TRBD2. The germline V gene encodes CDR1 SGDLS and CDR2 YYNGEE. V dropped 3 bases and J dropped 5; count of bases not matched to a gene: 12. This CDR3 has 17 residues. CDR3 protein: CASSASLAGGGRDTQYF. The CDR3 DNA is TGTGCCAGCAGCGCTAGCTTAGCGGGGGGCGGGAGAGATACGCAGTATTTT.

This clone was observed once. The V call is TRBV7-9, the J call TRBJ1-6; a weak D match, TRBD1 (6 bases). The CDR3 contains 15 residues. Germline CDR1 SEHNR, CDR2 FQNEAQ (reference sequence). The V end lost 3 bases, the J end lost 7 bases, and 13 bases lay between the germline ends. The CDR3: CASSFTGIVNSPLHF. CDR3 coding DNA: TGTGCCAGCAGCTTTACAGGGATAGTAAATTCACCCCTCCACTTT.

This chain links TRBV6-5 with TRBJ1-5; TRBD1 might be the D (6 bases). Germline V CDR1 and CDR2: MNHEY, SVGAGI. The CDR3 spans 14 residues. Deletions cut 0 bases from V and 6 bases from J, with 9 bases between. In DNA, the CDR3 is TGTGCCAGCAGTTACTCGTCACAGGGTCAGCCCCAGCATTTT. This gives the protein CASSYSSQGQPQHF.